What follows is one T cell receptor (beta chain) and its context. This CDR3 has 16 residues. The J segment lost 2 bases and the V segment lost 4 bases, leaving 7 bases of the junction unmatched. Germline CDR1 and CDR2: SGHNT and YENEEA. Here immunoSEQ multiplex PCR was the method, and the copy in TCRdb shows in-frame clones only, minus some. The sample contains some 160,000 clones, around 85% of which appear only once. The source of the sample is a study of blood T cell repertoires in COVID-19. Study details: Acute-phase and convalescent COVID-19 samples originated in the United States, Italy and Spain.

Everyone who took part was roughly 18 to 89 years old, and they came from about two dozen US areas. Clinical histories supplied by participants themselves formed the basis of cohort assignment. Two negative PCRs, clearance, or symptom resolution characterized the recovered Cohort 3 donors. The V call is TRBV11-3, the J call TRBJ2-3; 9 bases agree with TRBD1. The specimen sequenced was PBMCs or T cells enriched from blood (not recorded which). The receptor's source is a woman aged 40 to 50 who had recovered from COVID-19. The CDR3 loop reads CASSSRTGENTDTQYF. CDR3 DNA: TGTGCCAGCAGCTCGCGGACAGGGGAGAACACAGATACGCAGTATTTT.